The present T cell receptor beta chain was sequenced within a study of CD4 T cells in relation to SARS-CoV-2 and coronaviruses. General study findings and limits: Crossreactivity was assessed only for spike protein, not other viral proteins.

Looked up from germline, CDR1 is MDHEN and CDR2 is SYDVKM. The V end was cut by 7 bases, the J end by 3 bases, with 19 bases between. The CDR3 runs 16 residues. CD4+ T cells from unexposed donors were obtained before the COVID-19 pandemic (2011-2018). With regard to this clone: Its antigen is unknown.

Naive and memory CD4+ T cell DNA was deep-sequenced without culture. Data came from immunoSEQ multiplex PCR; TCRdb stores just in-frame clones and leaves some out. In the table there are 60,000 to 65,000 clones, about 94% of which are singletons. The sample comprised naive CD4+ T cells from PBMCs. As to subset: naive CD4+ T cells isolated by negative enrichment. The V call is TRBV28, the J call TRBJ2-1; D is tentatively TRBD1 or TRBD2 (5 bases each). The receptor's source is a human donor in good health. This CDR3 is CASMGDRPLLYNEQFF. CDR3 bases: TGTGCCAGCATGGGGGACCGCCCCCTCCTCTACAATGAGCAGTTCTTC.